The clone carrying this TCR beta chain was seen many times. Its antigen is unknown. Constant-region reverse primers amplified full-length variable regions, followed by semi-nested Nested Universal Primer A PCR. Each CDR3 protein gets one entry after TCRdb re-called the 5' RACE reads with MiXCR. Among about 43,000 distinct CDR3 sequences listed, 22% were seen once. The sorted Tregs were CD4+CD25+CD127-/low cells. With 8 bases removed from V and 0 bases from J, the gap between germline ends came to 16 bases. The CDR3 contains 16 residues. Germline V CDR1 and CDR2: MNHEY, SVGAGI. Regarding the study as a whole: Tumor-infiltrating Treg TCR alpha and beta sequences overlapped most with tumor naive CD4+ T cells, then blood naive. Larger-cohort validation covered only one TCR beta V-J rearrangement.

The specimen was Tregs sorted from a lymph node. The TCR was taken from a female donor with breast cancer. This sequence joins TRBV6-5 and TRBJ1-4, with D perhaps TRBD1 (6 bases). CDR3 residues: CASRGKSGATNEKLFF. As DNA, the CDR3 is TGTGCCAGCCGAGGGAAGTCAGGGGCAACTAATGAAAAACTGTTTTTT.